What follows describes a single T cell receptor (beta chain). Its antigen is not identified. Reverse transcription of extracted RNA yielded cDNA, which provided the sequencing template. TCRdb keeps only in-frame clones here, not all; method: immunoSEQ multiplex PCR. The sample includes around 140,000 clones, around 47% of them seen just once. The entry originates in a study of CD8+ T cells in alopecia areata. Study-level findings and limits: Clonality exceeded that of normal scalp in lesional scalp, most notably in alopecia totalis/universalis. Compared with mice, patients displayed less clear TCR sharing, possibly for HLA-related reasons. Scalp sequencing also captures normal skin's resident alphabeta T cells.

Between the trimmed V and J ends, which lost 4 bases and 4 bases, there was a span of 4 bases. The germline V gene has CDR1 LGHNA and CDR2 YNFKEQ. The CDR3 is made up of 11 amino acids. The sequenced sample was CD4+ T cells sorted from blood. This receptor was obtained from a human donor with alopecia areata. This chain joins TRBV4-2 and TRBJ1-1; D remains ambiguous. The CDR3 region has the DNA TGTGCCAGCAGCCGCGTCACTGAAGCTTTCTTT. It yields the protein CASSRVTEAFF.